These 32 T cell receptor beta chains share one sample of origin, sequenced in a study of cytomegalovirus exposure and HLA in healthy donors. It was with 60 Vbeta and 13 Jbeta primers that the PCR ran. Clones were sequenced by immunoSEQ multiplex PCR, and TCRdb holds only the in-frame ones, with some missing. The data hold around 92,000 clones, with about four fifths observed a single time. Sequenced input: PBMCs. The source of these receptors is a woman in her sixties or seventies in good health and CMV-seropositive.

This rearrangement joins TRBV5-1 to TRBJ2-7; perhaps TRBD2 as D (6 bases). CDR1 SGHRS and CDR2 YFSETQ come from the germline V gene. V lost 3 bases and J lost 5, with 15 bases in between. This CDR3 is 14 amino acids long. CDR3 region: CASSSAGLTNEQYF. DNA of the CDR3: TGCGCCAGCAGCTCGGCGGGACTTACCAACGAGCAGTACTTC.

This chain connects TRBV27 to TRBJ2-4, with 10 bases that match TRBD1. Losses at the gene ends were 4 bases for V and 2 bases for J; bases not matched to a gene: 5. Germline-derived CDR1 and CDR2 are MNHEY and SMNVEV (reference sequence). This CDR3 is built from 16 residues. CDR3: CASSSTGGATKNIQYF. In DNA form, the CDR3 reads TGTGCCAGCAGTTCGACAGGGGGCGCAACCAAAAACATTCAGTACTTC.

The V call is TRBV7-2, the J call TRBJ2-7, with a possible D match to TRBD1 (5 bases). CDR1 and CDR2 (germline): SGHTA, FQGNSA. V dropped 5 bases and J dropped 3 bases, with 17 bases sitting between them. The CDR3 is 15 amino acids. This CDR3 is CASSPRQITVYEQYF. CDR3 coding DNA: TGTGCCAGCAGCCCTCGACAGATAACCGTCTACGAGCAGTACTTC. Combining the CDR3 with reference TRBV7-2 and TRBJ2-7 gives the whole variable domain GAGVSQSPSNKVTEKGKDVELRCDPISGHTALYWYRQSLGQGLEFLIYFQGNSAPDKSGLPSDRFSAERTGGSVSTLTIQRTQQEDSAVYLCASSPRQITVYEQYFGPGTRLTVT.

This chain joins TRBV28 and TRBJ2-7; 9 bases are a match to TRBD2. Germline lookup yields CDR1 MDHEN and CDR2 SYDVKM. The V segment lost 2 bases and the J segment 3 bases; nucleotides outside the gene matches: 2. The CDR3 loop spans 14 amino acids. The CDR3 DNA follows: TGTGCCAGCAGTTTAGCGGGGGGGAACTACGAGCAGTACTTC. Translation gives CASSLAGGNYEQYF.

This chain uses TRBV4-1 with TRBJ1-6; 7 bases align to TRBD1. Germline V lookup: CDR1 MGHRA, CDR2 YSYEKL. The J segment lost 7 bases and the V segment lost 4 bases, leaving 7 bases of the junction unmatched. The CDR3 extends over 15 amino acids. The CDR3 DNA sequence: TGCGCCAGCAGCCGCCACCGGGACAGAAATTCACCCCTCCACTTT. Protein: CASSRHRDRNSPLHF.

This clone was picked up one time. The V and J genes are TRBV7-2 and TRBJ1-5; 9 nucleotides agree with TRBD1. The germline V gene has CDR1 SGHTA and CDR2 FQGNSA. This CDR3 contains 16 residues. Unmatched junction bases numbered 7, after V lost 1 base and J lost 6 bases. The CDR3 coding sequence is TGTGCCAGCAGCTTAGGGGCGGGACAGGGACGTCAGCCCCAGCATTTT. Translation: CASSLGAGQGRQPQHF.

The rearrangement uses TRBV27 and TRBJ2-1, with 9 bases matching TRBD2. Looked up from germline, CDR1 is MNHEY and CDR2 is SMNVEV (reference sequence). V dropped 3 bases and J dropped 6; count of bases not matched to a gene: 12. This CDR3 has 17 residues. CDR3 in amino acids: CASSLVGGTSLLNEQFF. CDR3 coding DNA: TGTGCCAGCAGTTTGGTCGGGGGGACTAGCCTCCTCAATGAGCAGTTCTTC.

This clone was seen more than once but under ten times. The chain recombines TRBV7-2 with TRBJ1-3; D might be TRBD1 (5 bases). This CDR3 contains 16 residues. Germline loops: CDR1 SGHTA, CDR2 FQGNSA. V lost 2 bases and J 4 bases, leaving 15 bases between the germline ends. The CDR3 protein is CASSLRWSGSGNTIYF. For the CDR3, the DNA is TGTGCCAGCAGCTTAAGGTGGTCAGGGTCCGGAAACACCATATATTTT.

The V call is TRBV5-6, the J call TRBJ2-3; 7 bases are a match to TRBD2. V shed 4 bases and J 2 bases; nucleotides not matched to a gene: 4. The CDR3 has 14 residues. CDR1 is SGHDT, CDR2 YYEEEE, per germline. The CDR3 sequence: CASSPGLVTDTQYF. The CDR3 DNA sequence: TGTGCCAGCAGCCCCGGACTAGTCACAGATACGCAGTATTTT.

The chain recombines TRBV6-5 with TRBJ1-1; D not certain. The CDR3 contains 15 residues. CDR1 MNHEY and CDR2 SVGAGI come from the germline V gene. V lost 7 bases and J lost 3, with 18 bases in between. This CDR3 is CASTGRRSSHTEAFF. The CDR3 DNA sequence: TGTGCCAGCACCGGCCGCAGGTCCTCCCACACTGAAGCTTTCTTT.

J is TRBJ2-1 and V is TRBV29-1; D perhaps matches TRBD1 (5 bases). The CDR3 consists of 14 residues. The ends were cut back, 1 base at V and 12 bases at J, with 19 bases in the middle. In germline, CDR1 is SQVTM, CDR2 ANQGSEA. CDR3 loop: CSVEVGASSTGQFF. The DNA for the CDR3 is TGCAGCGTTGAAGTAGGGGCGTCCTCGACTGGGCAGTTCTTC.

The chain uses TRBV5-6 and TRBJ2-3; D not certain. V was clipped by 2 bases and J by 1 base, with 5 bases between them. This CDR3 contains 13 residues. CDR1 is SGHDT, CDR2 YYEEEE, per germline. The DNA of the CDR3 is TGTGCCAGCAGCTTATCGGGCACAGATACGCAGTATTTT. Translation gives CASSLSGTDTQYF.

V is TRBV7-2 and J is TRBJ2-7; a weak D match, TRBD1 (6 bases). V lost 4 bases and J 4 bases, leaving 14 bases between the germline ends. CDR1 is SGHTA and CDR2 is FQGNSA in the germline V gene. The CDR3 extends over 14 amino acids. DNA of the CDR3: TGTGCCAGCAGCTCGTTTTTCCAGGGGTACGAGCAGTACTTC. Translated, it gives CASSSFFQGYEQYF.

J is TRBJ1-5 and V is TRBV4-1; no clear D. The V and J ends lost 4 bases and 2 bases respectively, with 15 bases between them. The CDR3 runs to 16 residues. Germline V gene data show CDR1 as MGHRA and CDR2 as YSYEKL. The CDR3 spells CASSPLGTGGNQPQHF. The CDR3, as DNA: TGCGCCAGCAGCCCCCTAGGCACCGGGGGCAATCAGCCCCAGCATTTT.

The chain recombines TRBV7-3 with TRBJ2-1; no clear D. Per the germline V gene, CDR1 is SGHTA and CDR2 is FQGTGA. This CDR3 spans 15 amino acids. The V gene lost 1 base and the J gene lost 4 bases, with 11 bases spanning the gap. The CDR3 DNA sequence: TGTGCCAGCAGCTTAAGCGGCACCTTATACAATGAGCAGTTCTTC. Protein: CASSLSGTLYNEQFF. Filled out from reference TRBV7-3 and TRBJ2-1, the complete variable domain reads GAGVSQTPSNKVTEKGKYVELRCDPISGHTALYWYRQSLGQGPEFLIYFQGTGAADDSGLPNDRFFAVRPEGSVSTLKIQRTERGDSAVYLCASSLSGTLYNEQFFGPGTRLTVL.

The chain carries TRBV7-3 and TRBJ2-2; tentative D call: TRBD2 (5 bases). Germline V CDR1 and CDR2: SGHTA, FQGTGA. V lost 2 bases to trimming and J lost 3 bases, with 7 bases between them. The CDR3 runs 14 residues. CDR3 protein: CASSLEGYTGELFF. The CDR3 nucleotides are TGTGCCAGCAGCTTAGAGGGATACACCGGGGAGCTGTTTTTT.

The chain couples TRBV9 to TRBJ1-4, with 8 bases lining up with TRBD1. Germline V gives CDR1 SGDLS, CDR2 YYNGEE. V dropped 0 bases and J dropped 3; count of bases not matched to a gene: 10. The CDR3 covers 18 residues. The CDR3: CASSVGPGRGPANEKLFF. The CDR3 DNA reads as TGTGCCAGCAGCGTAGGCCCCGGCAGGGGGCCGGCTAATGAAAAACTGTTTTTT.

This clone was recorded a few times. The DNA for the CDR3 is TGCGCCAGCAGCTTGGTGACAGGGGGCTACCCAACTAATGAAAAACTGTTTTTT. It codes for CASSLVTGGYPTNEKLFF. V usage is TRBV5-1 and J usage is TRBJ1-4; 10 bases line up with TRBD1. This CDR3 has 18 amino acids. Losses at the gene ends were 0 bases for V and 0 bases for J; bases not matched to a gene: 5. The germline CDR1 and CDR2 sequences are SGHRS and YFSETQ.

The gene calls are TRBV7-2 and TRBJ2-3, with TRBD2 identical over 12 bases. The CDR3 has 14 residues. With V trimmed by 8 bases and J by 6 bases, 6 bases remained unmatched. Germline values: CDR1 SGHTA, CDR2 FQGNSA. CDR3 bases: TGTGCCAGCCCTAGCGGGGGGGCCAAGGATACGCAGTATTTT. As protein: CASPSGGAKDTQYF.

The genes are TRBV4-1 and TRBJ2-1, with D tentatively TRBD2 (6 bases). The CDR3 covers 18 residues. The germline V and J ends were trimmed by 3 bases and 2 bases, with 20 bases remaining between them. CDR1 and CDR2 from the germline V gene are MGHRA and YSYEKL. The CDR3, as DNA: TGCGCCAGCAGCCATTTCCCCCCGGGGGACCAGACCTACAATGAGCAGTTCTTC. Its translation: CASSHFPPGDQTYNEQFF.

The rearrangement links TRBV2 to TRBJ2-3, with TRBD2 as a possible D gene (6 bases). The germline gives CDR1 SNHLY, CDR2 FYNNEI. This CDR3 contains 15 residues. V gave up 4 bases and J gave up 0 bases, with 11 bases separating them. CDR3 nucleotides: TGTGCCAGCAGTGCCCGGGAGTCGAGCACAGATACGCAGTATTTT. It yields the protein CASSARESSTDTQYF.

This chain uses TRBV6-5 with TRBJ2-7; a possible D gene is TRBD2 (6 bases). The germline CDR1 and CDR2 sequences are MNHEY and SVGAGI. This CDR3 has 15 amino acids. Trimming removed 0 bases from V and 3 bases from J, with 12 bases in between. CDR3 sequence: CASSYSTGRGYEQYF. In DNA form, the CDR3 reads TGTGCCAGCAGTTACTCGACTGGGCGGGGCTACGAGCAGTACTTC.

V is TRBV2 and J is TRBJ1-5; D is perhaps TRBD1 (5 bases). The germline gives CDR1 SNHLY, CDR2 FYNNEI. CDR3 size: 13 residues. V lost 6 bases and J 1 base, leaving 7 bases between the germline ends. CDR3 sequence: CASSQGSNQPQHF. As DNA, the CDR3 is TGTGCCAGCAGCCAGGGAAGCAATCAGCCCCAGCATTTT.

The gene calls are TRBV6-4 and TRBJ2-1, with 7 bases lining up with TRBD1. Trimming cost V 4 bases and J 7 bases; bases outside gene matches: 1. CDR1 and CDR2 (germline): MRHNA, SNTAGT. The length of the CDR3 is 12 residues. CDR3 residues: CASSAQGNEQFF. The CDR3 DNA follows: TGTGCCAGCAGTGCACAGGGGAATGAGCAGTTCTTC.

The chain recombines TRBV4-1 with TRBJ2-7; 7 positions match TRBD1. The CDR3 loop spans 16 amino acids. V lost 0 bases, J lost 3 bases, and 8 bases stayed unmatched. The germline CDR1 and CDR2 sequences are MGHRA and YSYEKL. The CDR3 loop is CASSQERVRGFYEQYF. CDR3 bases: TGCGCCAGCAGCCAAGAGAGGGTCAGGGGGTTCTACGAGCAGTACTTC.

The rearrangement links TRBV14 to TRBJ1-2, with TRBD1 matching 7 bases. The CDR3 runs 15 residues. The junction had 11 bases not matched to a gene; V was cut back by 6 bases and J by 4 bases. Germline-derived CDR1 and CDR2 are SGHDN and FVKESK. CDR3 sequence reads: CASSAGGAVTYGYTF. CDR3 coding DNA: TGTGCCAGCAGTGCAGGGGGAGCGGTTACCTATGGCTACACCTTC.

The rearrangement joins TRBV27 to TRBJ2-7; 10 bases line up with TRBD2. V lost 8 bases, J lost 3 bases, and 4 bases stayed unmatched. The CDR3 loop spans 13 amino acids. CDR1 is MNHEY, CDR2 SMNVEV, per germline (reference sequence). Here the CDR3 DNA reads TGTGCCAGCCGATCTAGCGGGAGCTACGAGCAGTACTTC. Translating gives CASRSSGSYEQYF.

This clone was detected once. CDR3 region: CASSSQTGLNTEAFF. In DNA form, the CDR3 reads TGTGCCAGCAGTTCCCAGACAGGCCTAAACACTGAAGCTTTCTTT. The chain employs TRBV27 and TRBJ1-1; TRBD1 might be the D (6 bases). From germline, CDR1 is MNHEY and CDR2 SMNVEV (reference sequence). The CDR3 covers 15 residues. V was pared by 4 bases and J by 2 bases, with 14 bases between.

CDR3 DNA: TGTGCCAGCAGCTTAGACGGGGCGGGGGGCCCGGCAGATACGCAGTATTTT. It yields the protein CASSLDGAGGPADTQYF. This chain connects TRBV7-2 to TRBJ2-3; 8 bases line up with TRBD2. Germline V lookup: CDR1 SGHTA, CDR2 FQGNSA. With V trimmed by 1 base and J by 4 bases, 10 bases remained unmatched. This CDR3 comprises 17 residues.

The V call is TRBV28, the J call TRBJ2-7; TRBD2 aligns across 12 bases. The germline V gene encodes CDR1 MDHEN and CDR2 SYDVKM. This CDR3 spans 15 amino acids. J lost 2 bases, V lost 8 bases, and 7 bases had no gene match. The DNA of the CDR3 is TGTGCCAGCGGTGGACTAGCGGGGCTCCCCTACGAGCAGTACTTC. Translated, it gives CASGGLAGLPYEQYF.

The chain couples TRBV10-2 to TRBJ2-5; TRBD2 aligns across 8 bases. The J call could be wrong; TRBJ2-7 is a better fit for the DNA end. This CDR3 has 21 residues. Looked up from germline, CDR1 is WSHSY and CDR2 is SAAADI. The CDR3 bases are TGCGCCAGCAGTGCCCCAGTTGGAGGGGGAACATCGGCGGGGGGCTCCTACGAGCAGTACTTC. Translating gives CASSAPVGGGTSAGGSYEQYF.

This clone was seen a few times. DNA for the CDR3: TGTGCCAGTAGTATCCGGACAGGGGGCTCTGGAAACACCATATATTTT. Amino acid sequence: CASSIRTGGSGNTIYF. The J gene is TRBJ1-3, the V gene TRBV19; 10 bases fit TRBD1. Germline V gene sequence: CDR1 LNHDA, CDR2 SQIVND (reference sequence). The trim removed 3 bases at V and 0 bases at J, leaving 2 bases unmatched. This CDR3 is built from 16 residues.